The 14 T cell receptor beta chains below come from one sample, sequenced in a study of shared clonotypes between healthy human individuals. TCRdb's table, derived via immunoSEQ multiplex PCR, lists solely in-frame clones and lacks some. The sample holds roughly 2,000,000 clones, roughly 93% seen once. CD45RO-negative, CCR7-selected cells formed the naive CD8 fraction, which excluded terminally differentiated effector memory CD45RA+ cells. The material sequenced was naive CD8+ T cells from PBMCs. These receptors were obtained from a man younger than 30 in good health. Some clones in this sample may be carry-over from other donors' samples.

The chain is built from TRBV7-9 and TRBJ2-7; no reliable D call. V lost 5 bases and J 5 bases, leaving 10 bases between the germline ends. Germline values: CDR1 SEHNR, CDR2 FQNEAQ (reference sequence). The CDR3 length is 12 residues. In DNA, the CDR3 is TGTGCCAGCAGCCCCGTGTACAACGAGCAGTACTTC. Protein sequence: CASSPVYNEQYF.

The chain carries TRBV4-1 and TRBJ2-7; D not resolved. The length of the CDR3 is 13 residues. V was trimmed by 0 bases and J by 7 bases, leaving 10 bases between them. The V gene's germline CDR1 is MGHRA and CDR2 YSYEKL. The CDR3 loop reads CASSQDPGWEQYF. The CDR3 nucleotides are TGCGCCAGCAGCCAAGATCCTGGGTGGGAGCAGTACTTC.

The CDR3 coding sequence is TGTGCCAGCACCTTGGGGGCGGGAGTGCTAAGCCAAGAGACCCAGTACTTC. Encoded protein: CASTLGAGVLSQETQYF. This sequence joins TRBV2 and TRBJ2-5; the D gene is possibly TRBD2 (7 bases). The CDR3 contains 17 residues. Per the germline V gene, CDR1 is SNHLY and CDR2 is FYNNEI. V dropped 7 bases and J dropped 1 base, with 22 bases sitting between them.

The chain recombines TRBV7-9 with TRBJ1-2, with TRBD1 identical over 7 bases. The CDR3 spans 16 residues. J lost 6 bases, V lost 1 base, and 11 bases had no gene match. CDR1 and CDR2 (germline): SEHNR, FQNEAQ (reference sequence). The CDR3 coding sequence is TGTGCCAGCAGCTTAGATGAGAGGGACAGTGGTGATGGCTACACCTTC. Translated, it gives CASSLDERDSGDGYTF.

V is TRBV19 and J is TRBJ2-2, with 8 positions matching TRBD2. This CDR3 has 16 residues. V was pared by 5 bases and J by 5 bases, with 10 bases of the junction left unmatched. The germline gives CDR1 LNHDA, CDR2 SQIVND (reference sequence). The CDR3 region is CASSSPGLVVTGELFF. The DNA of the CDR3 is TGTGCCAGTAGTTCCCCGGGACTAGTTGTTACCGGGGAGCTGTTTTTT.

The chain uses TRBV13 and TRBJ2-7; 7 bases are shared with TRBD2. The CDR3 covers 15 residues. Germline CDR1 PRHDT, CDR2 FYEKMQ (reference sequence). The junction had 6 bases not matched to a gene; V was cut back by 0 bases and J by 4 bases. Written as DNA, the CDR3 is TGTGCCAGCAGCTTAGGGCGGGAGCTCAAGTACGAGCAGTACTTC. Translating gives CASSLGRELKYEQYF.

This chain joins TRBV28 and TRBJ1-3; D gene unclear. CDR1 MDHEN and CDR2 SYDVKM come from the germline V gene. The CDR3 is made up of 14 amino acids. Trimming took off 0 bases at V and 4 bases at J, with 7 bases between the two ends. CDR3 nucleotide sequence: TGTGCCAGCAGTTTATGGGACGCCGGAAACACCATATATTTT. Encoded protein: CASSLWDAGNTIYF.

The chain couples TRBV7-2 to TRBJ1-2, with D maybe TRBD1 (6 bases). V gave up 5 bases and J gave up 4 bases, with 14 bases separating them. Germline-derived CDR1 and CDR2 are SGHTA and FQGNSA. There are 14 residues in the CDR3. In DNA, the CDR3 is TGTGCCAGCAGCGACCCAGGGGCCGCCTATGGCTACACCTTC. Protein sequence: CASSDPGAAYGYTF. Full variable domain (rest looked up from reference TRBV7-2 and TRBJ1-2): GAGVSQSPSNKVTEKGKDVELRCDPISGHTALYWYRQSLGQGLEFLIYFQGNSAPDKSGLPSDRFSAERTGGSVSTLTIQRTQQEDSAVYLCASSDPGAAYGYTFGSGTRLTVV.

The V call is TRBV11-2, the J call TRBJ2-2, with D unclear. The CDR3 runs 17 residues. CDR1 is SGHAT and CDR2 is FQNNGV in the germline V gene. The germline V and J ends were trimmed by 4 bases and 3 bases, with 18 bases remaining between them. CDR3: CASSSFRATVDTGELFF. The CDR3 DNA is TGTGCCAGCAGCTCATTCCGGGCCACAGTCGACACCGGGGAGCTGTTTTTT.

The chain links TRBV7-9 to TRBJ2-7; a weak D match, TRBD2 (5 bases). Trimming left V 7 bases short and J 6 bases short, with 22 bases between. The CDR3 has 15 residues. From germline, CDR1 is SEHNR and CDR2 FQNEAQ (reference sequence). For the CDR3, the DNA is TGTGCCAGCACCCTTTCGGAGGATTATGACTTCGAGCAGTACTTC. It encodes CASTLSEDYDFEQYF.

V and J are TRBV7-8 and TRBJ2-6; D is unresolved. Trimming cost V 4 bases and J 0 bases, with 10 bases left between them. This CDR3 has 16 residues. Germline lookup yields CDR1 SGHVS and CDR2 FQNEAQ. The chain's CDR3 is CASSSGRHSGANVLTF. CDR3 DNA: TGTGCCAGCAGCTCCGGACGGCACTCTGGGGCCAACGTCCTGACTTTC. Complete variable domain (other parts from reference TRBV7-8 and TRBJ2-6): GAGVSQSPRYKVAKRGQDVALRCDPISGHVSLFWYQQALGQGPEFLTYFQNEAQLDKSGLPSDRFFAERPEGSVSTLKIQRTQQEDSAVYLCASSSGRHSGANVLTFGAGSRLTVL.

The genes are TRBV6-1 and TRBJ1-6; D is ambiguous. The CDR3 covers 14 residues. Germline CDR1 reads MNHNS; CDR2 reads SASEGT. V lost 7 bases to trimming and J lost 6 bases, with 13 bases between them. CDR3 DNA: TGTGCCAGCAACCCAACGGGAGGTAATTCACCCCTCCACTTT. It encodes CASNPTGGNSPLHF.

V is TRBV9 and J is TRBJ1-2, with TRBD1 as a possible D gene (5 bases). The CDR3 covers 14 residues. Trimming shortened V by 0 bases and J by 8 bases, and 14 bases separated the two germline ends. Germline CDR1 is SGDLS and CDR2 is YYNGEE. CDR3 protein: CASSVGREGFGYTF. The CDR3 nucleotides read TGTGCCAGCAGCGTAGGCAGGGAAGGTTTCGGCTACACCTTC.

The gene calls are TRBV29-1 and TRBJ2-7; possibly TRBD2 for D (5 bases). The CDR3 has 14 amino acids. Germline CDR1 and CDR2: SQVTM and ANQGSEA. The germline V and J ends were trimmed by 4 bases and 2 bases, with 15 bases remaining between them. The CDR3 is CSVGEIYSPYEQYF. The CDR3 bases are TGCAGCGTTGGGGAGATCTACAGCCCCTACGAGCAGTACTTC.